This entry concerns a single TCR beta chain. Its antigen is unknown. This record belongs to a study of vaccination effects on CD4 cells after COVID-19. Study information: Participants were vaccinated with two doses of either the BNT162b2 or mRNA-1273 vaccine. Notes on the study in general: In healthy vaccinees, only 1 of 255 vaccine-induced clones cross-reacted with common cold coronaviruses. Clones from infection and from vaccination both contracted markedly late after vaccination.

Pools of viral peptides were used by the ViraFEST assay to expand antigen-specific CD4+ T cells ahead of sequencing. Following culture for under 12 days, CD4+ T cells were isolated. Vaccinees lacked prior SARS-CoV-2 infection and tested negative for nucleocapsid antibodies. PBMC cultures contained two million cells per well, 9.5 to 10 IU/ml IL-2 and 10 ug/ml peptides. TCRdb's copy holds only in-frame clones and misses some; the assay was immunoSEQ multiplex PCR. The sample lists 25,000 to 30,000 clones, around 80% occurring once. V was pared by 6 bases and J by 9 bases, with 19 bases between. From germline, CDR1 is MNHNY and CDR2 SVGAGI (reference sequence). CDR3 size: 14 residues.

The sequence was obtained from a human donor who received a COVID-19 vaccine. Sequencing used CD4+ T cells from PBMCs cultured with SARS-CoV-2 spike peptides, obtained before COVID-19 vaccination. V usage is TRBV6-6 and J usage is TRBJ2-3; D possibly matches TRBD1 or TRBD2 (5 bases each). The CDR3 DNA reads TGTGCCAGCAGCCACATAACCAAAGGGGACACGCAGTATTTT. Its protein product is CASSHITKGDTQYF.